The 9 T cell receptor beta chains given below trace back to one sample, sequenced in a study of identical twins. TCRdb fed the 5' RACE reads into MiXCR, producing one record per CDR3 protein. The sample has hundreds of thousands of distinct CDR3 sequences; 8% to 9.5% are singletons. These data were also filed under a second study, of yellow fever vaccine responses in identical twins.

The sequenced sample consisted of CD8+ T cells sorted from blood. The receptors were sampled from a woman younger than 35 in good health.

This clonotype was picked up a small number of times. The CDR3 nucleotides read TGTGCCATCAGTGGACCTCCGGGAATGGAGGCCGCGCTAGTCGACAATGAGCAGTTCTTC. Amino acid sequence: CAISGPPGMEAALVDNEQFF. The chain employs TRBV10-3 and TRBJ2-1; maybe TRBD2 (5 bases). The V and J ends lost 4 bases and 5 bases respectively, with 30 bases between them. The length of the CDR3 is 20 residues. CDR1 ENHRY and CDR2 SYGVKD come from the germline V gene.

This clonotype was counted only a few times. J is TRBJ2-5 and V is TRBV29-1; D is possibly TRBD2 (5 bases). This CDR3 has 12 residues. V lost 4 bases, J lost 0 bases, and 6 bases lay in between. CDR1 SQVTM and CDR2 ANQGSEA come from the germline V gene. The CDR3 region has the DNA TGCAGCGTTGCGGGATACCAAGAGACCCAGTACTTC. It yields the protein CSVAGYQETQYF.

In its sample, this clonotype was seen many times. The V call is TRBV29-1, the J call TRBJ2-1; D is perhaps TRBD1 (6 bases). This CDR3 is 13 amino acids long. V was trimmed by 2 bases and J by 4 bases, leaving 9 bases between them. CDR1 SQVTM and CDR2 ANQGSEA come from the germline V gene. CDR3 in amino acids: CSVERQGYNEQFF. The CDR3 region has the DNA TGCAGCGTTGAACGGCAGGGGTACAATGAGCAGTTCTTC.

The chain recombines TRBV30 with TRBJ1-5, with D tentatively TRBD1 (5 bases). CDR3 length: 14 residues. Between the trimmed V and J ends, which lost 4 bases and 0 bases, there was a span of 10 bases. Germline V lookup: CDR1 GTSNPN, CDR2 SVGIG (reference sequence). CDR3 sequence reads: CAWTQQDSNQPQHF. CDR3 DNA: TGTGCCTGGACCCAACAGGATAGCAATCAGCCCCAGCATTTT.

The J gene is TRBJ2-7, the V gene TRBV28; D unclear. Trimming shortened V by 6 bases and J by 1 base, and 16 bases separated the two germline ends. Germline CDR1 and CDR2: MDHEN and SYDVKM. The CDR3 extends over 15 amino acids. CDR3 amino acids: CASRSLLRRSYEQYF. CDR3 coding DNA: TGTGCCAGCAGGTCACTACTCAGGCGTTCCTACGAGCAGTACTTC.

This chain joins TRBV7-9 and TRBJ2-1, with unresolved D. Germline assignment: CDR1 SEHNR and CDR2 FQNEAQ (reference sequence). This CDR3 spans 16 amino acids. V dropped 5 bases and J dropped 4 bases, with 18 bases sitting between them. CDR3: CASSDSRSGEYNEQFF. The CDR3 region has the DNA TGTGCCAGCAGCGATTCGAGGTCAGGAGAGTACAATGAGCAGTTCTTC.

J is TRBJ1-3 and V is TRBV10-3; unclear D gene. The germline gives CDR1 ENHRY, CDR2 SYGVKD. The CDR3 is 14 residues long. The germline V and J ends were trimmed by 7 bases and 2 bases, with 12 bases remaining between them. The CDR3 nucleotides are TGTGCCATCATGTCAAGGGTAACTGGAAACACCATATATTTT. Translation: CAIMSRVTGNTIYF.

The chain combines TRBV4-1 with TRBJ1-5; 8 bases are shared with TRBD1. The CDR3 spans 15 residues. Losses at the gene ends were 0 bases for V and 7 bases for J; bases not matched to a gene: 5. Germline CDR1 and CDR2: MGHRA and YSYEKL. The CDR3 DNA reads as TGCGCCAGCAGCCAAGACGACAGGGGTTGGCAGCCCCAGCATTTT. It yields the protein CASSQDDRGWQPQHF.

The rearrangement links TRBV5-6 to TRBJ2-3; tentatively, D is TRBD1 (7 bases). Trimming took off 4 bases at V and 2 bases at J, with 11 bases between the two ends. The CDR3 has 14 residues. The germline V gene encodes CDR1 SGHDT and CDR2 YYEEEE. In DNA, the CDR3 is TGTGCCAGCAGCCCAGGGGGGCTCACAGATACGCAGTATTTT. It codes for CASSPGGLTDTQYF.